The clone carrying this T cell receptor (beta chain) came up many times. Trimming removed 1 base from V and 4 bases from J, with 10 bases in between. This CDR3 is 14 amino acids long. Samples came from axillary lymph nodes draining the breast cancer. This sample was taken from a study of breast tumors, draining lymph nodes, adjacent tissues. TCRdb reprocessed the multiplex PCR reads with MiXCR, giving one entry per CDR3 protein. The sample comprises roughly 130,000 distinct CDR3 sequences, approximately 30% of which are singletons, and around 2.5% rests with the top ten. The J gene is TRBJ1-2, the V gene TRBV12-3 or TRBV12-4; D is possibly TRBD1 (5 bases). Specimen: axillary lymph node tissue. This clonotype was sampled from a female donor with breast cancer. Some clones in this sample may be carry-over from other donors' samples. CDR3 region: CASSLGAGSYGYTF. The CDR3 DNA follows: TGTGCCAGCAGTTTAGGAGCAGGGTCCTATGGCTACACCTTC.